This TCR beta chain was documented in a study of post-analysis software for immune sequencing data. Presence of unique molecular identifiers characterized the TCR beta cDNA libraries. TCRdb itself ran the PCR reads through MiXCR, one entry per CDR3 protein. Of about 820,000 distinct CDR3 sequences listed, about 57% are singletons. V shed 4 bases, J shed 6 bases, and the junction held 11 bases outside the gene matches. Germline V gene sequence: CDR1 GTSNPN, CDR2 SVGIG (reference sequence). This CDR3 has 14 amino acids. Notes on this clonotype: What it binds is not known.

General study points: There were five TRBV segments more frequent in patients than controls, and TRBV5-6, TRBV5-1 and TRBV20-1 were among them.

This chain uses TRBV30 with TRBJ1-1; 7 nucleotides match TRBD1. Sequencing was done on a sample of blood. The receptor was isolated from a girl under 18 with multiple sclerosis. This CDR3 reads CAWIDRVGLSEAFF. The CDR3 bases are TGTGCCTGGATCGACAGGGTGGGGCTATCTGAAGCTTTCTTT.